The next 19 T cell receptor beta chains were all read from a single sample in a study of CD8+ T cells in alopecia areata. Extracted RNA was reverse transcribed into cDNA, the sequencing template. This table comes from immunoSEQ multiplex PCR, and its TCRdb copy is limited to in-frame clones, with some not included. This sample carries roughly 120,000 clones, around 54% of them seen once, and the ten largest clones take about 3.7%. The treatment is: oral pan-JAK inhibitor, 5-10 mg twice daily. This sample comprised CD4+ T cells sorted from blood, obtained at week 24, from a patient treated with tofacitinib. The receptors here all came from a human donor with alopecia areata.

The J gene is TRBJ2-3, the V gene TRBV27, with TRBD1 as a possible D gene (6 bases). The germline gives CDR1 MNHEY, CDR2 SMNVEV (reference sequence). The ends were cut back, 0 bases at V and 4 bases at J, with 8 bases in the middle. CDR3 length: 14 amino acids. The CDR3: CASSLSNRADTQYF. As DNA, the CDR3 is TGTGCCAGCAGTTTATCGAACAGGGCAGATACGCAGTATTTT.

The chain is built from TRBV13 and TRBJ2-2; 8 bases match TRBD2. The V gene end was trimmed by 4 bases and the J gene end by 4 bases; junction bases not matched to a gene: 2. Looked up from germline, CDR1 is PRHDT and CDR2 is FYEKMQ (reference sequence). This CDR3 has 14 residues. In nucleotides, the CDR3 is TGTGCCAGCAGCTCCGGGGGGGCCACCGGGGAGCTGTTTTTT. It is translated as CASSSGGATGELFF.

The chain combines TRBV5-1 with TRBJ1-2; 8 positions agree with TRBD1. CDR1 SGHRS and CDR2 YFSETQ come from the germline V gene. The CDR3 runs to 13 residues. With 3 bases clipped from V and 7 bases from J, the junction kept 5 bases outside the gene matches. CDR3 amino acids: CASSWAGGGGYTF. The CDR3 DNA is TGCGCCAGCAGCTGGGCAGGGGGCGGTGGCTACACCTTC.

The sample holds a few counts of this clone. This chain joins TRBV7-9 and TRBJ1-5; weak D call: TRBD1 (6 bases). V was shortened by 8 bases and J by 7 bases, with 12 bases between the two germline ends. Germline V lookup: CDR1 SEHNR, CDR2 FQNEAQ (reference sequence). The CDR3 is 12 amino acids. CDR3 sequence: CASAGEGQPQHF. For the CDR3, the DNA is TGTGCCAGCGCAGGGGAGGGCCAGCCCCAGCATTTT.

V and J are TRBV11-2 and TRBJ1-2; D may be TRBD1 (5 bases). Trimming took off 4 bases at V and 4 bases at J, with 16 bases between the two ends. Looked up from germline, CDR1 is SGHAT and CDR2 is FQNNGV. The length of the CDR3 is 15 residues. Here the CDR3 reads CASSSAGTDSYGYTF. The CDR3 bases are TGTGCCAGCAGCTCTGCCGGGACGGATTCCTATGGCTACACCTTC.

Only a few counts were recorded for this clone. V and J are TRBV29-1 and TRBJ1-6, with TRBD1 matching 10 bases. The germline gives CDR1 SQVTM, CDR2 ANQGSEA. Trimming cost V 7 bases and J 0 bases; bases outside gene matches: 9. The CDR3 contains 17 residues. CDR3 region: CSAIGQGERSYNSPLHF. In DNA, the CDR3 is TGCAGCGCCATCGGACAGGGGGAGCGCTCCTATAATTCACCCCTCCACTTT.

This clone was recorded only once. V usage is TRBV5-6 and J usage is TRBJ1-5, with 8 bases that match TRBD1. In germline, CDR1 is SGHDT, CDR2 YYEEEE. The CDR3 consists of 14 residues. With V trimmed by 3 bases and J by 1 base, 0 bases remained unmatched. The CDR3 sequence: CASSWTGSNQPQHF. As DNA, the CDR3 is TGTGCCAGCAGCTGGACAGGGAGCAATCAGCCCCAGCATTTT.

Turning to this clone: Compared with germline, one end of the junction differs, possibly owing to a read error. The V call is TRBV5-6, the J call TRBJ2-1, with 10 bases aligning to TRBD2. This CDR3 comprises 13 residues. Germline V gives CDR1 SGHDT, CDR2 YYEEEE. The DNA of the CDR3 is TGTGCCAGCAGCTTGGCCCATGGAGCGGGGGGGCTCTTC. This sequence encodes CASSLAHGAGGLF.

To note about this clone: In the same sample, other DNA sequences code for this CDR3. The chain combines TRBV30 with TRBJ2-6; D is unclear. V lost 2 bases and J 1 base, leaving 0 bases between the germline ends. The CDR3 is 12 residues long. Per the germline V gene, CDR1 is GTSNPN and CDR2 is SVGIG (reference sequence). The CDR3 DNA sequence: TGTGCCTGGAGTTCTGGGGCCAACGTCCTGACTTTC. Its translation: CAWSSGANVLTF.

This clone was found a few times. Its ends do not fully match the called genes, so a read error is possible. This chain's CDR3 is CASSKAGAQPQHF. The CDR3 DNA reads as TGTGCCAGCAGTAAAGCGGGGGCTCAGCCCCAGCATTTT. This chain uses TRBV2 with TRBJ1-5; the D gene is possibly TRBD1 (6 bases). The germline CDR1 and CDR2 sequences are SNHLY and FYNNEI. The CDR3 has 13 residues.

The gene calls are TRBV27 and TRBJ1-1; D is uncertain. The CDR3 has 11 amino acids. Per germline, CDR1 MNHEY and CDR2 SMNVEV (reference sequence). Trimming took off 2 bases at V and 9 bases at J, with 7 bases between the two ends. The CDR3: CASSLGPQAFF. In DNA form, the CDR3 reads TGTGCCAGCAGTTTAGGGCCGCAAGCTTTCTTT.

Note on this clone: Compared with germline, one end of the junction differs, possibly owing to a read error. The chain couples TRBV5-4 to TRBJ1-4; 7 bases align to TRBD1. The CDR3 sequence is 15 residues long. CDR1 and CDR2 (germline): SGHNT, YYREEE (reference sequence). The CDR3 sequence: CASSQMTGQGEKLFF. Here the CDR3 DNA reads TGCGCCAGCAGCCAAATGACAGGGCAGGGGGAAAAACTGTTTTTT.

The chain employs TRBV7-2 and TRBJ2-2; D is undetermined. The CDR3 length is 14 residues. Trimming left V 7 bases short and J 7 bases short, with 16 bases between. Germline V gene data show CDR1 as SGHTA and CDR2 as FQGNSA. The CDR3 coding sequence is TGTGCCAGCAAGATATGGGGTCTCCGCGGGGAGCTGTTTTTT. Translating gives CASKIWGLRGELFF.

This chain uses TRBV29-1 with TRBJ2-1; TRBD2 agrees at 11 bases. The CDR3 runs 15 residues. Germline V gene lookup returns CDR1 SQVTM and CDR2 ANQGSEA. V gave up 6 bases and J gave up 5 bases; unmatched junction bases: 9. The DNA of the CDR3 is TGCAGCGTGGGAAAGACTAGCGGGGCAAACAATGAGCAGTTCTTC. The encoded protein is CSVGKTSGANNEQFF.

The chain recombines TRBV11-2 with TRBJ2-5; possible D gene TRBD1, 6 bases. The CDR3 is 15 residues long. The V gene's germline CDR1 is SGHAT and CDR2 FQNNGV. V lost 0 bases and J lost 0, with 8 bases in between. CDR3 DNA: TGTGCCAGCAGCTTAGACAGGGGCCACCAAGAGACCCAGTACTTC. Protein sequence: CASSLDRGHQETQYF. The variable domain in full, with the rest retrieved from reference TRBV11-2 and TRBJ2-5, is EAGVAQSPRYKIIEKRQSVAFWCNPISGHATLYWYQQILGQGPKLLIQFQNNGVVDDSQLPKDRFSAERLKGVDSTLKIQPAKLEDSAVYLCASSLDRGHQETQYFGPGTRLLVL.

The chain has TRBV27 and TRBJ1-1; tentative D call: TRBD1 (6 bases). The CDR3 is 14 amino acids. Germline values: CDR1 MNHEY, CDR2 SMNVEV (reference sequence). Trimming left V 3 bases short and J 0 bases short, with 8 bases between. This CDR3 is CASSFRGLNTEAFF. The CDR3 DNA sequence: TGTGCCAGCAGTTTCAGGGGCTTGAACACTGAAGCTTTCTTT.

The chain combines TRBV5-1 with TRBJ2-4, with D possibly TRBD1 on 5 matching bases. Germline loops: CDR1 SGHRS, CDR2 YFSETQ. Trimming took off 4 bases at V and 2 bases at J, with 16 bases between the two ends. The CDR3 has 16 residues. CDR3 DNA: TGCGCCAGCAGCCCAGGGAATGCAGGGTCCAAAAACATTCAGTACTTC. Its translation: CASSPGNAGSKNIQYF.

J is TRBJ1-2 and V is TRBV29-1; the match to TRBD1 covers 7 bases. Germline loops: CDR1 SQVTM, CDR2 ANQGSEA. CDR3 length equals 12 residues. The trim removed 4 bases at V and 2 bases at J, leaving 1 base unmatched. The CDR3 DNA is TGCAGCGTTGGACAGGGCAACTATGGCTACACCTTC. This translates into CSVGQGNYGYTF.

Details on this clone: One junction end does not reproduce the germline sequence, and a read error may be involved. The rearrangement joins TRBV27 to TRBJ1-4; a possible D gene is TRBD1 (5 bases). The CDR3 sequence is 15 residues long. Germline lookup yields CDR1 MNHEY and CDR2 SMNVEV (reference sequence). CDR3 nucleotides: TGTGCCAGCAGTCCGCGGGACTACCGGAAGGAAAAACTGGTTTTT. This codes for CASSPRDYRKEKLVF.